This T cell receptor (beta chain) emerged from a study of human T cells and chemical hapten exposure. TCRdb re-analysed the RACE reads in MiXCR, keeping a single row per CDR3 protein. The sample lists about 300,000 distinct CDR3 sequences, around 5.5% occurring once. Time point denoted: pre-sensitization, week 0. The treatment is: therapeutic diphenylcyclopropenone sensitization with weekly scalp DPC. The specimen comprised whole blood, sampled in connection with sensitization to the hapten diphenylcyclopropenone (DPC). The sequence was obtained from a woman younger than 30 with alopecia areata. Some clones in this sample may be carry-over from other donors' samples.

The DNA of the CDR3 is TGTGCCAGCAGCCGGAGGGCGGACACTGAAGCTTTCTTT. As protein: CASSRRADTEAFF. The chain carries TRBV11-2 and TRBJ1-1; D is uncertain. The CDR3 runs to 13 residues. Germline values: CDR1 SGHAT, CDR2 FQNNGV. Trimming took 5 bases from V and 3 from J, leaving 10 bases between them.